The 29 T cell receptor beta chains below come from one sample, sequenced in a study of blood T cells in healthy people across ages. PCR was performed a second time for roughly 7 to 12 cycles using a sample-barcoded 5' primer and a J-beta primer mix. TCRdb called the 5' RACE reads again in MiXCR, with one record for every CDR3 protein. Of hundreds of thousands of distinct CDR3 sequences in the sample, more than 20% were seen once. The same specimen was also included in a second study, on T cells of mothers and their children.

The sample was blood. These receptors came from a boy younger than 18 in good health.

V gene TRBV2 combines with J gene TRBJ2-3; 13 bases align to TRBD2. The V gene end was trimmed by 7 bases and the J gene end by 3 bases; junction bases not matched to a gene: 4. The germline CDR1 and CDR2 sequences are SNHLY and FYNNEI. The CDR3 is 15 residues long. The CDR3, as DNA: TGTGCCAGCAATGGACTAGCGGGAGTGACAGATACGCAGTATTTT. Its protein is CASNGLAGVTDTQYF. Supplemented by reference TRBV2 and TRBJ2-3, the full variable domain reads EPEVTQTPSHQVTQMGQEVILRCVPISNHLYFYWYRQILGQKVEFLVSFYNNEISEKSEIFDDQFSVERPDGSNFTLKIRSTKLEDSAMYFCASNGLAGVTDTQYFGPGTRLTVL.

This clonotype showed up just a few times. This chain links TRBV7-9 with TRBJ2-5; D is possibly TRBD1 (5 bases). The CDR3 loop spans 14 amino acids. Germline CDR1 is SEHNR and CDR2 is FQNEAQ (reference sequence). Trimming pared 10 bases from V and 0 bases from J, leaving 15 bases between. The DNA for the CDR3 is TGTGCCACGACAGAGGACCAGTACCAAGAGACCCAGTACTTC. This codes for CATTEDQYQETQYF.

This clonotype was recorded at least ten times. The chain recombines TRBV7-2 with TRBJ2-4, with D possibly matching TRBD1 (5 bases). Trimming took off 5 bases at V and 2 bases at J, with 16 bases between the two ends. The CDR3 is 16 residues long. CDR1 and CDR2 from the germline V gene are SGHTA and FQGNSA. CDR3 residues: CASSPSRWGSKNIQYF. The CDR3 nucleotides read TGTGCCAGCAGCCCATCTCGATGGGGCTCCAAAAACATTCAGTACTTC.

This clonotype was seen a few times. V gene TRBV5-8 combines with J gene TRBJ1-4; no clear D gene. The CDR3 is 15 amino acids. V shed 0 bases and J shed 3 bases, with 9 bases lying between them. Germline assignment: CDR1 SGHTS and CDR2 YDEGEE. The CDR3 protein is CASSLGQTSNEKLFF. The CDR3 DNA is TGTGCCAGCAGCTTGGGGCAGACCTCTAATGAAAAACTGTTTTTT. Based on the CDR3 plus reference TRBV5-8 and TRBJ1-4, the full variable domain is EAGVTQSPTHLIKTRGQQATLRCSPISGHTSVYWYQQALGLGLQFLLWYDEGEERNRGNFPPRFSGRQFPNYSSELNVNALELEDSALYLCASSLGQTSNEKLFFGSGTQLSVL.

This chain connects TRBV4-1 to TRBJ2-7; TRBD2 aligns across 11 bases. V was clipped by 2 bases and J by 2 bases; unmatched bases: 5. The CDR3 sequence is 16 residues long. Per the germline V gene, CDR1 is MGHRA and CDR2 is YSYEKL. For the CDR3, the DNA is TGCGCCAGCAGCCAACCTACTAGCGGGAGAACCTACGAGCAGTACTTC. It yields the protein CASSQPTSGRTYEQYF.

This chain joins TRBV5-1 and TRBJ1-2; 9 bases align to TRBD1. The CDR3 spans 14 residues. Germline CDR1 SGHRS, CDR2 YFSETQ. V lost 0 bases and J lost 9; bases outside the gene matches: 6. The CDR3 coding sequence is TGCGCCAGCAGCTTGGAGACAGGGGGTTTACGCTACACCTTC. Its translation is CASSLETGGLRYTF.

This clonotype was counted between two and nine times. The gene calls are TRBV28 and TRBJ2-7; TRBD1 aligns across 9 bases. Per germline, CDR1 MDHEN and CDR2 SYDVKM. The CDR3 is 16 residues long. The V gene end was trimmed by 6 bases and the J gene end by 3 bases; junction bases not matched to a gene: 12. The CDR3 reads CASSQLGRTGVYEQYF. The CDR3 nucleotides are TGTGCCAGCAGCCAACTTGGACGGACAGGGGTCTACGAGCAGTACTTC.

J is TRBJ2-1 and V is TRBV7-2, with 10 bases lining up with TRBD2. CDR1 is SGHTA and CDR2 is FQGNSA in the germline V gene. V trimming: 5 bases; J trimming: 2 bases; junction bases outside the gene matches: 15. CDR3 length: 19 residues. The CDR3 DNA reads as TGTGCCAGCAGCAAACGGGGGACTAGCGCCTCTACGGCCTACAATGAGCAGTTCTTC. Translation gives CASSKRGTSASTAYNEQFF.

The chain has TRBV6-5 and TRBJ2-1; 8 bases line up with TRBD2. With 6 bases clipped from V and 6 bases from J, the junction kept 13 bases outside the gene matches. The CDR3 has 16 residues. Per the germline V gene, CDR1 is MNHEY and CDR2 is SVGAGI. CDR3 sequence (DNA): TGTGCCAGCAGCCCCACCTGGGCGGGAGGTACCAATGAGCAGTTCTTC. Protein: CASSPTWAGGTNEQFF.

V and J are TRBV9 and TRBJ2-3, with a possible D match to TRBD2 (6 bases). V lost 0 bases to trimming and J lost 1 base, with 9 bases between them. The CDR3 length is 15 residues. Per the germline V gene, CDR1 is SGDLS and CDR2 is YYNGEE. This CDR3 reads CASSVVLAGTDTQYF. CDR3 nucleotides: TGTGCCAGCAGCGTAGTGTTAGCGGGCACAGATACGCAGTATTTT. The entire variable domain, with the rest obtained from reference TRBV9 and TRBJ2-3, is as follows: DSGVTQTPKHLITATGQRVTLRCSPRSGDLSVYWYQQSLDQGLQFLIQYYNGEERAKGNILERFSAQQFPDLHSELNLSSLELGDSALYFCASSVVLAGTDTQYFGPGTRLTVL.

The CDR3 spells CASSQLFQDSNTEAFF. CDR3 nucleotide sequence: TGTGCCAGCAGCCAATTATTTCAGGATTCGAACACTGAAGCTTTCTTT. The V and J genes are TRBV4-2 and TRBJ1-1, with D hard to call. This CDR3 comprises 16 residues. Germline assignment: CDR1 LGHNA and CDR2 YNFKEQ. The V end was cut by 2 bases, the J end by 1 base, with 14 bases between.

The chain links TRBV10-3 to TRBJ2-3; 8 nucleotides match TRBD1. Germline V gene lookup returns CDR1 ENHRY and CDR2 SYGVKD. The CDR3 extends over 14 amino acids. The ends lost 5 bases at V and 5 bases at J; junction bases unmatched: 6. DNA of the CDR3: TGTGCCATCAGTCCAGGGGGCGCCTTAGATACGCAGTATTTT. As protein: CAISPGGALDTQYF.

This clonotype has a handful of counts. This chain joins TRBV3-1 and TRBJ2-1; D gene uncertain. The CDR3 length is 13 residues. Trimming pared 4 bases from V and 8 bases from J, leaving 12 bases between. Germline-derived CDR1 and CDR2 are LGHDT and YNNKEL (reference sequence). The CDR3 protein is CASSPRNEHEQFF. The DNA for the CDR3 is TGTGCCAGCAGCCCGAGAAATGAACATGAGCAGTTCTTC.

This clonotype was seen a few times. The chain combines TRBV28 with TRBJ2-7; D gene uncertain. Germline CDR1 reads MDHEN; CDR2 reads SYDVKM. Deletions cut 3 bases from V and 1 base from J, with 7 bases between. The CDR3 runs 13 residues. CDR3 sequence reads: CASSLVASYEQYF. CDR3 nucleotide sequence: TGTGCCAGCAGTTTGGTGGCGTCCTACGAGCAGTACTTC.

The genes are TRBV29-1 and TRBJ1-2; 8 positions agree with TRBD1. The trim removed 7 bases at V and 2 bases at J, leaving 15 bases unmatched. CDR1 is SQVTM and CDR2 is ANQGSEA in the germline V gene. There are 16 residues in the CDR3. The DNA for the CDR3 is TGCAGCGCTTTAAGCTCGGACAGGGTTGAGAACTATGGCTACACCTTC. Its protein is CSALSSDRVENYGYTF.

The sample holds a few counts of this clonotype. The V call is TRBV4-1, the J call TRBJ2-1, with TRBD2 matching over 7 bases. The junction had 11 bases not matched to a gene; V was cut back by 7 bases and J by 8 bases. The germline gives CDR1 MGHRA, CDR2 YSYEKL. CDR3 size: 14 residues. The CDR3 here is CASKGWEGLYEQFF. CDR3 sequence (DNA): TGCGCCAGCAAGGGGTGGGAGGGCCTCTATGAGCAGTTCTTC.

Comment on this clonotype: Its ends do not fully match the called genes, so a read error is possible. J is TRBJ2-2 and V is TRBV9, with 8 nucleotides matching TRBD1. Germline values: CDR1 SGDLS, CDR2 YYNGEE. This CDR3 contains 12 residues. The DNA for the CDR3 is TGTACCAGGGGGCTGGTCACCGGGGAGCTGTTTTTT. Translated, it gives CTRGLVTGELFF. Together with reference TRBV9 and TRBJ2-2, the CDR3 gives the full variable domain: DSGVTQTPKHLITATGQRVTLRCSPRSGDLSVYWYQQSLDQGLQFLIQYYNGEERAKGNILERFSAQQFPDLHSELNLSSLELGDSALYFCTRGLVTGELFFGEGSRLTVL.

The sample holds a few counts of this clonotype. This chain connects TRBV20-1 to TRBJ1-4; tentatively, D is TRBD1 (6 bases). V was trimmed by 4 bases and J by 7 bases, leaving 13 bases between them. This CDR3 has 13 residues. The germline V gene has CDR1 DFQATT and CDR2 SNEGSKA (reference sequence). CDR3 coding DNA: TGCAGTGCTACCTGGACAGCCCGTGAAAAACTGTTTTTT. As protein: CSATWTAREKLFF.

This clonotype was counted between two and nine times. The chain recombines TRBV12-3 or TRBV12-4 with TRBJ2-3, with unresolved D. Trimming left V 10 bases short and J 1 base short, with 9 bases between. The CDR3 length is 12 residues. CDR3 nucleotides: TGTGCCACCCGCCCAGGCACAGATACGCAGTATTTT. Translated, it gives CATRPGTDTQYF.

The rearrangement uses TRBV4-1 and TRBJ1-5, with 8 bases aligning to TRBD1. The CDR3 covers 15 residues. Germline CDR1 reads MGHRA; CDR2 reads YSYEKL. V shed 0 bases and J 10 bases; nucleotides not matched to a gene: 8. CDR3 nucleotides: TGCGCCAGCAGCCAAGAGGGACAGGCCAAGGGCCCCCAGCATTTT. Its translation: CASSQEGQAKGPQHF.

CDR3 nucleotides: TGTGCCAGCAGCGTGGATCCAGGGTACGACAATGAGCAGTTCTTC. As protein: CASSVDPGYDNEQFF. The chain combines TRBV9 with TRBJ2-7; weak D call: TRBD1 (5 bases). The J call may be in error: the DNA end matches TRBJ2-1 better. The CDR3 covers 15 residues. The germline gives CDR1 SGDLS, CDR2 YYNGEE.

The chain joins TRBV29-1 to TRBJ2-3, with TRBD2 matching over 15 bases. This CDR3 spans 15 amino acids. The V gene end was trimmed by 4 bases and the J gene end by 5 bases; junction bases not matched to a gene: 4. CDR1 is SQVTM and CDR2 is ANQGSEA in the germline V gene. The chain's CDR3 is CSVGTSGGDIDTQYF. The CDR3 DNA reads TGCAGCGTTGGGACTAGCGGGGGGGATATAGATACGCAGTATTTT.

The CDR3 DNA follows: TGTGCCAGCAGCCAAGGATATCGGGACTCAGACTCCTACGAGCAGTACTTC. Translation gives CASSQGYRDSDSYEQYF. This sequence joins TRBV14 and TRBJ2-7; TRBD2 might be the D (6 bases). V lost 1 base and J 0 bases, leaving 16 bases between the germline ends. Germline V gene sequence: CDR1 SGHDN, CDR2 FVKESK. The CDR3 extends over 17 amino acids.

This clonotype was observed a few times. This sequence joins TRBV18 and TRBJ2-7, with 8 positions matching TRBD2. CDR1 is KGHSH, CDR2 LQKENI, per germline. The V segment lost 4 bases and the J segment 7 bases; nucleotides outside the gene matches: 12. The CDR3 extends over 15 amino acids. This chain's CDR3 is CASSRKGAGVWEQYF. The CDR3 nucleotides are TGTGCCAGCTCACGTAAAGGAGCGGGAGTTTGGGAGCAGTACTTC.

This CDR3 reads CSVEDGQLAGRTYNEQFF. The DNA of the CDR3 is TGCAGCGTTGAAGATGGGCAGCTAGCGGGAAGGACCTACAATGAGCAGTTCTTC. The V and J genes are TRBV29-1 and TRBJ2-7, with TRBD2 matching over 9 bases. The DNA end favors TRBJ2-1, so the J call may be wrong. CDR3 length equals 18 residues. CDR1 SQVTM and CDR2 ANQGSEA come from the germline V gene.

This clonotype occurred a few times. This chain links TRBV29-1 with TRBJ2-5, with D unresolved. TRBJ2-7 matches the DNA end more closely, so the J call is doubtful. The germline gives CDR1 SQVTM, CDR2 ANQGSEA. The CDR3 covers 13 residues. DNA of the CDR3: TGCAGCGCTCGGACGTATCTCTCCTACGAGCAGTACTTC. The encoded protein is CSARTYLSYEQYF.

In this sample, this clonotype turned up a few times. The rearrangement links TRBV7-2 to TRBJ2-3; TRBD2 aligns across 7 bases. The germline V gene encodes CDR1 SGHTA and CDR2 FQGNSA. The V gene end was trimmed by 2 bases and the J gene end by 0 bases; junction bases not matched to a gene: 5. This CDR3 region has 16 residues. The CDR3 spells CASSLRASGSTDTQYF. The CDR3 region has the DNA TGTGCCAGCAGCTTAAGGGCTAGCGGTAGCACAGATACGCAGTATTTT.

This rearrangement joins TRBV7-6 to TRBJ2-2, with TRBD1 matching over 8 bases. CDR1 and CDR2 (germline): SGHVS, FNYEAQ. This CDR3 is 17 amino acids long. V trimming: 5 bases; J trimming: 1 base; junction bases outside the gene matches: 9. The CDR3 sequence: CASSNRLDRENTGELFF. The CDR3 DNA reads TGTGCCAGCAGCAACCGACTGGACAGGGAGAACACCGGGGAGCTGTTTTTT. The variable domain in full, completed from reference TRBV7-6 and TRBJ2-2, reads GAGVSQSPRYKVTKRGQDVALRCDPISGHVSLYWYRQALGQGPEFLTYFNYEAQQDKSGLPNDRFSAERPEGSISTLTIQRTEQRDSAMYRCASSNRLDRENTGELFFGEGSRLTVL.

This rearrangement joins TRBV7-2 to TRBJ2-5, with 10 bases fitting TRBD2. With V trimmed by 5 bases and J by 1 base, 13 bases remained unmatched. The CDR3 contains 18 residues. The V gene's germline CDR1 is SGHTA and CDR2 FQGNSA. DNA of the CDR3: TGTGCCAGCAGCCTCGGGACTAGCGCTCTCCAGTCCCAAGAGACCCAGTACTTC. Its protein product is CASSLGTSALQSQETQYF. The variable domain in full, completed from reference TRBV7-2 and TRBJ2-5, reads GAGVSQSPSNKVTEKGKDVELRCDPISGHTALYWYRQSLGQGLEFLIYFQGNSAPDKSGLPSDRFSAERTGGSVSTLTIQRTQQEDSAVYLCASSLGTSALQSQETQYFGPGTRLLVL.